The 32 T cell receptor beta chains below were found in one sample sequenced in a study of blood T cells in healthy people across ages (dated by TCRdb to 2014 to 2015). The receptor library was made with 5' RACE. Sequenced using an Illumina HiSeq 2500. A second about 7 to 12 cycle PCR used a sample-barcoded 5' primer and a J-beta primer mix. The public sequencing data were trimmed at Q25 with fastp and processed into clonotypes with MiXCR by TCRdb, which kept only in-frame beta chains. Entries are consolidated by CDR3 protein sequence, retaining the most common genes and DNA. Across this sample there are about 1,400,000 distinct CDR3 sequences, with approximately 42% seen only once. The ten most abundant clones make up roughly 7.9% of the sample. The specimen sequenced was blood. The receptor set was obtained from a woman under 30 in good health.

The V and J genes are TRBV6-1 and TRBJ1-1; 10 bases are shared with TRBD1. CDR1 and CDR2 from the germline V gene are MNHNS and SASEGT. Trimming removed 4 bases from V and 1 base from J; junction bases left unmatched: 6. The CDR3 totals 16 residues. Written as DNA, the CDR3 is TGTGCCAGCAGTGGGACAGGGGGACGATCGAACACTGAAGCTTTCTTT. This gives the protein CASSGTGGRSNTEAFF.

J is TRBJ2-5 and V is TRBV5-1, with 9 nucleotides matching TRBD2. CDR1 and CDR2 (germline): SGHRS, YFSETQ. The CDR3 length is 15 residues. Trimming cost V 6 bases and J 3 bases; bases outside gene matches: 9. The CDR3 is CASKFPERGEETQYF. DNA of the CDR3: TGCGCCAGCAAATTTCCCGAGCGGGGGGAAGAGACCCAGTACTTC.

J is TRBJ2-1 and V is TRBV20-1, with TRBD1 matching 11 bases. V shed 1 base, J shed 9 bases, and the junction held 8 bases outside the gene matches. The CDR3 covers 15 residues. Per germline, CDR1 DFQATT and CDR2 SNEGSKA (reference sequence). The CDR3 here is CSARGWDRGLSEQFF. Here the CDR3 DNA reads TGCAGTGCTAGAGGCTGGGACAGGGGGTTGAGTGAGCAGTTCTTC.

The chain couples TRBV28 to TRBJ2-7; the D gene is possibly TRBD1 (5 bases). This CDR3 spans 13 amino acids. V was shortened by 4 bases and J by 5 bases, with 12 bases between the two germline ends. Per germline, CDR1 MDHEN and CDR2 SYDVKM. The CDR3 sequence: CASSWAGPNEQYF. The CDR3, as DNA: TGTGCCAGCAGTTGGGCAGGGCCCAACGAGCAGTACTTC.

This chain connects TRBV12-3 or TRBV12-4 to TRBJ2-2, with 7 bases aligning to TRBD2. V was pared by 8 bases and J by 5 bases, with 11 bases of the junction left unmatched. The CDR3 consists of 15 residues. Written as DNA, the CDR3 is TGTGCCAGCGGGGGAGGGGTCCTTAGGACCGGGGAGCTGTTTTTT. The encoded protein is CASGGGVLRTGELFF.

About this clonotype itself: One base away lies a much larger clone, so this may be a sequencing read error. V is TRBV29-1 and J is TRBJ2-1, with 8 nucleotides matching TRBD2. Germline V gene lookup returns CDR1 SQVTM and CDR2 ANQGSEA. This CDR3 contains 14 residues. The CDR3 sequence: CSVPGTRQENEQSF. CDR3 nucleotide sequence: TGCAGCGTTCCCGGGACTAGGCAGGAGAATGAGCAGTCCTTC.

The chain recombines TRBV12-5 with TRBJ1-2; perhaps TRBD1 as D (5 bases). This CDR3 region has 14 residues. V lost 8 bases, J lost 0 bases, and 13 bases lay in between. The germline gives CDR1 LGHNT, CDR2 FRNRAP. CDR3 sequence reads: CASRDWDTNYGYTF. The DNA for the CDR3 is TGTGCTAGTCGGGACTGGGATACTAACTATGGCTACACCTTC.

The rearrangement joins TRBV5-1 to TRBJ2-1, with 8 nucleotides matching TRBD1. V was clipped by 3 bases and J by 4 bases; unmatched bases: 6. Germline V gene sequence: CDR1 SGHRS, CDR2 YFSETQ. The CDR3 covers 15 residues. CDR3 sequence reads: CASSSSGQDYNEQFF. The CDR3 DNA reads TGCGCCAGCAGCTCATCGGGACAGGATTACAATGAGCAGTTCTTC.

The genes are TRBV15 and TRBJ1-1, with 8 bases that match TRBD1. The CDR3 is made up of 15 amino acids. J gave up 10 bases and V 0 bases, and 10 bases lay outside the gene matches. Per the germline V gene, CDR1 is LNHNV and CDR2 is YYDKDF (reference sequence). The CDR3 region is CATSRDQGQAGGAFF. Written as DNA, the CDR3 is TGTGCCACCAGCAGAGATCAGGGACAGGCCGGGGGAGCTTTCTTT.

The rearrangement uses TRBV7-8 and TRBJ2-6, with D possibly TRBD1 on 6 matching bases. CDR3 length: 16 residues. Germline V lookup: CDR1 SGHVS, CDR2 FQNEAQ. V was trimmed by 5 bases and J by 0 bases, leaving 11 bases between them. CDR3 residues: CASSIWTASGANVLTF. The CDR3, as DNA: TGTGCCAGCAGCATTTGGACAGCCTCTGGGGCCAACGTCCTGACTTTC.

CDR3 loop: CASSPETDTYEQYF. The DNA for the CDR3 is TGTGCCAGCAGCCCGGAGACTGATACCTACGAGCAGTACTTC. The genes are TRBV4-2 and TRBJ2-7; D gene unclear. Germline lookup yields CDR1 LGHNA and CDR2 YNFKEQ. Trimming removed 4 bases at V and 2 bases at J, with 12 bases between. CDR3 length equals 14 residues.

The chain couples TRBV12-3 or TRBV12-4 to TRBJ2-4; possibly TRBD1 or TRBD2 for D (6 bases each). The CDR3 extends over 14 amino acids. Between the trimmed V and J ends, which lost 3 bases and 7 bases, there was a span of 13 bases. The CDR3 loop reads CASSLGGQGNIQYF. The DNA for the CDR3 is TGTGCCAGCAGTTTGGGGGGTCAGGGGAACATTCAGTACTTC.

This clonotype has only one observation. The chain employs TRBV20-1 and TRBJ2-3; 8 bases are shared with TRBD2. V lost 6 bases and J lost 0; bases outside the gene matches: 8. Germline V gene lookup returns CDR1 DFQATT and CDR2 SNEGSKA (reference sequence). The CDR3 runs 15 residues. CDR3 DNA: TGCAGTGCGCCACCTGTAGCGGGGAGCACAGATACGCAGTATTTT. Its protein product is CSAPPVAGSTDTQYF.

CDR3 in amino acids: CSAPKGTSASNEQFF. The CDR3 DNA follows: TGCAGTGCCCCCAAAGGGACTAGCGCGAGTAATGAGCAGTTCTTC. The V and J genes are TRBV20-1 and TRBJ2-1; 10 bases map to TRBD2. The V gene end was trimmed by 6 bases and the J gene end by 7 bases; junction bases not matched to a gene: 12. In germline, CDR1 is DFQATT, CDR2 SNEGSKA (reference sequence). The length of the CDR3 is 15 residues.

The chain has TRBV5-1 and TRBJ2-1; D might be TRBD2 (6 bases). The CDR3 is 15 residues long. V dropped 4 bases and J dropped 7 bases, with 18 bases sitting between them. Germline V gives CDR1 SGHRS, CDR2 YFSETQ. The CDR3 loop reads CASSIPEGYENEQFF. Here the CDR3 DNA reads TGCGCCAGCAGCATCCCGGAGGGCTACGAGAATGAGCAGTTCTTC.

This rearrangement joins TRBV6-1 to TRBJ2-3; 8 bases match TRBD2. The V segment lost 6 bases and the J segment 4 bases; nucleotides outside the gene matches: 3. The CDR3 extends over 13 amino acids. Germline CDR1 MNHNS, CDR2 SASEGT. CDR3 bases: TGTGCCAGCAGAGCGGGGGCCGCAGATACGCAGTATTTT. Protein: CASRAGAADTQYF.

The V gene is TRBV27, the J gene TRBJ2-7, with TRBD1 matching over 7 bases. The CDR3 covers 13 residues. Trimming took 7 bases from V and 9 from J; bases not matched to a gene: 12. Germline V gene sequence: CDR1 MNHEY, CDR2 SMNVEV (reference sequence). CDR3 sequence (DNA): TGTGCCAGCACAAGCCCAGGGGGTAGAAGGCAGTACTTC. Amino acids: CASTSPGGRRQYF.

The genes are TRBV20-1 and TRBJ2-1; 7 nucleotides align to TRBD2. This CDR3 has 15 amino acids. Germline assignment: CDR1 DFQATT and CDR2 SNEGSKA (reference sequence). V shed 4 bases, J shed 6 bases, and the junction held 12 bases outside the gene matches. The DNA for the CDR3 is TGCAGTGCTAAAACTCTGATCGGGAGGCTCAATGAGCAGTTCTTC. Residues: CSAKTLIGRLNEQFF.

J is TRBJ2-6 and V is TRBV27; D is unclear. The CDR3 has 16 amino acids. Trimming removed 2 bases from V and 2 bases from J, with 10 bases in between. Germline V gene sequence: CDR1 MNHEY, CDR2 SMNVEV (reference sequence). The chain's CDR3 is CASSLDPYPGANVLTF. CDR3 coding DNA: TGTGCCAGCAGTTTAGACCCTTACCCTGGGGCCAACGTCCTGACTTTC.

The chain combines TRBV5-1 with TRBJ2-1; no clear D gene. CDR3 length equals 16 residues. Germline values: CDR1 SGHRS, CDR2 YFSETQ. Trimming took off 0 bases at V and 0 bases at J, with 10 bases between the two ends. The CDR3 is CASSLEAASSYNEQFF. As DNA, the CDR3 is TGCGCCAGCAGCTTGGAGGCGGCGAGCTCCTACAATGAGCAGTTCTTC.

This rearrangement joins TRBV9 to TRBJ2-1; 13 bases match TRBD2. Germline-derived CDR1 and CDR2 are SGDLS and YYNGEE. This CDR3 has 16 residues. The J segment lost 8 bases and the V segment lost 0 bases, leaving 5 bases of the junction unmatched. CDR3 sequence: CASSVGTSGGLDEQFF. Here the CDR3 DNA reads TGTGCCAGCAGCGTAGGGACTAGCGGGGGCCTCGATGAGCAGTTCTTC. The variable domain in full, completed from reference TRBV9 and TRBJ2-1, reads DSGVTQTPKHLITATGQRVTLRCSPRSGDLSVYWYQQSLDQGLQFLIQYYNGEERAKGNILERFSAQQFPDLHSELNLSSLELGDSALYFCASSVGTSGGLDEQFFGPGTRLTVL.

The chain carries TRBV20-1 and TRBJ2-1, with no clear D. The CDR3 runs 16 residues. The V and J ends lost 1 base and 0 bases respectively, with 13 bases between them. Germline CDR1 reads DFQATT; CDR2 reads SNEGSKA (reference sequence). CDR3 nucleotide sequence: TGCAGTGCTAGAGGTAGGGCGGCAAGCTCCTACAATGAGCAGTTCTTC. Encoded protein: CSARGRAASSYNEQFF.

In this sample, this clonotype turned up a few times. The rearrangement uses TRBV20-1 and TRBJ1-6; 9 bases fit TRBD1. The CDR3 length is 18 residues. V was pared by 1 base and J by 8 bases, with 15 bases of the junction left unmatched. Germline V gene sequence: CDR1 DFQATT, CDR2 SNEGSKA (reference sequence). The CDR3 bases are TGCAGTGCTAGAGGAGGAATCACGGGGACAGGGTGGGATTCACCCCTCCACTTT. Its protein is CSARGGITGTGWDSPLHF.

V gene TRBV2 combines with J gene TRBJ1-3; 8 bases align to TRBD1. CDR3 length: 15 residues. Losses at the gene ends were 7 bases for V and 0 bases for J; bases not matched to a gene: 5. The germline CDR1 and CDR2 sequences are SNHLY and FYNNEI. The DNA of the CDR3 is TGTGCCAGCATCCCGACAGGGGCCTCTGGAAACACCATATATTTT. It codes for CASIPTGASGNTIYF.

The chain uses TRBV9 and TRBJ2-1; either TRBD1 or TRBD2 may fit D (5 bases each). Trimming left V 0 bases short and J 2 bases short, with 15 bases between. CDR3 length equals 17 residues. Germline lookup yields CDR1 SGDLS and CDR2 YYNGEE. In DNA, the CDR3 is TGTGCCAGCAGCGTAGGGGGCGGTGGGGGAACCTACAATGAGCAGTTCTTC. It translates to CASSVGGGGGTYNEQFF.

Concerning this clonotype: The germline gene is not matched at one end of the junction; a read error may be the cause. Here the CDR3 DNA reads TGTGCCGGCAGTTTCGGCAGGGAAGGTGGCTACACCTTC. This encodes CAGSFGREGGYTF. This chain connects TRBV28 to TRBJ1-2; the D gene is possibly TRBD1 (5 bases). The CDR3 covers 13 residues. Germline CDR1 reads MDHEN; CDR2 reads SYDVKM.

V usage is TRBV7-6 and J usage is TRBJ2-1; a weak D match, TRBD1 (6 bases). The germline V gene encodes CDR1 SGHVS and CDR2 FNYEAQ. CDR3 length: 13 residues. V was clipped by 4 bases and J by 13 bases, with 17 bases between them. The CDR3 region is CASSSPTGTLQFF. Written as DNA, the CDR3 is TGTGCCAGCAGCTCCCCCACCGGGACACTTCAGTTCTTC.

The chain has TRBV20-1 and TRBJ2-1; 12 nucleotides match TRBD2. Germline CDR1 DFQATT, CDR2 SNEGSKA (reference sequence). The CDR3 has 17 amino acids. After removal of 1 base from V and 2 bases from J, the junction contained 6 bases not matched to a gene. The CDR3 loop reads CSARVLAGGPPYNEQFF. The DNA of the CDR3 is TGCAGTGCTAGAGTGCTAGCGGGAGGGCCCCCCTACAATGAGCAGTTCTTC.

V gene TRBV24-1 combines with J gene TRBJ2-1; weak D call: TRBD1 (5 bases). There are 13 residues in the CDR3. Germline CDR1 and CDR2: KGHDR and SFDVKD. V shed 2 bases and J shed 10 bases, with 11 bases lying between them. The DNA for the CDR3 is TGTGCCACCAGTGATTCTTGGACAAAAGAGCAGTTCTTC. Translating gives CATSDSWTKEQFF.

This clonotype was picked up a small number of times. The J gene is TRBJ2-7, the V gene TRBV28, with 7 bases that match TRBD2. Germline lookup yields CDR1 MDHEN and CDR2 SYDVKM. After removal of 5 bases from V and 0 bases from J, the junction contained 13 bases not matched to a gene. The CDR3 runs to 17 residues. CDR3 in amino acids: CASSLRGRVPFSYEQYF. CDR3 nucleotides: TGTGCCAGCAGTCTACGGGGGAGGGTGCCCTTCTCCTACGAGCAGTACTTC.

The CDR3 bases are TGTGCCAGCGGCGTCTTGACACCGACTCTTAACAATGAGCAGTTCTTC. Protein sequence: CASGVLTPTLNNEQFF. The chain couples TRBV2 to TRBJ2-1; no clear D gene. The ends were cut back, 8 bases at V and 5 bases at J, with 22 bases in the middle. The length of the CDR3 is 16 residues. Germline V CDR1 and CDR2: SNHLY, FYNNEI.

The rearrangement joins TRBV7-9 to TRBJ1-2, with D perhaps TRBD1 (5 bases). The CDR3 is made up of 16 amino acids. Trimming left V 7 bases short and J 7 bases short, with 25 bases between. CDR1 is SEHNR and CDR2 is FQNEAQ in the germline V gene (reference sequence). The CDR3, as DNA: TGTGCCAGCACCACCCTAGCTGGGACCCACACTAGTGGCTACACCTTC. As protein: CASTTLAGTHTSGYTF.